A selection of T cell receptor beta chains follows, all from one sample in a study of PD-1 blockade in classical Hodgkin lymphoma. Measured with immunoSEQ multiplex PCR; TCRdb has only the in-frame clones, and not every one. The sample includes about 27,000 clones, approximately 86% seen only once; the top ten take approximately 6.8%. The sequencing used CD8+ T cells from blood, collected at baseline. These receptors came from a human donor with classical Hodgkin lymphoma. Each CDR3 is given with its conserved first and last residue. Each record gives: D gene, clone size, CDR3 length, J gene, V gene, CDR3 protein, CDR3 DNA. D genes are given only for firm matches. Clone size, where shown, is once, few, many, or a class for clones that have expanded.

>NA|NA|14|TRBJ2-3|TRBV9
CASRRRDSTDTQYF
TGTGCCAGCAGAAGGAGGGACAGCACAGATACGCAGTATTTT
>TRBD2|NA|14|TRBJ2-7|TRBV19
CASSITSGSYEQYF
TGTGCCAGTAGTATAACTAGCGGGAGTTACGAGCAGTACTTC
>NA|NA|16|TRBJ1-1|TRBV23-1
CASIQRTTGSNTEAFF
TGCGCCAGCATCCAGAGGACAACGGGATCAAACACTGAAGCTTTCTTT
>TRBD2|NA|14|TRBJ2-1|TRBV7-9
CASRYSGANNEQFF
TGTGCCAGCAGGTATAGCGGGGCAAACAATGAGCAGTTCTTC
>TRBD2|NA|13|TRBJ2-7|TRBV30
CAFQAGVSYEQYF
TGTGCCTTCCAAGCGGGAGTGTCCTACGAGCAGTACTTC
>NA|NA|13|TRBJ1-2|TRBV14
CASSRGYGYGYTF
TGTGCCAGTAGCAGGGGTTACGGCTATGGCTACACCTTC
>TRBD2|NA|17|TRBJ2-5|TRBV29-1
CSVEDVEGLAGFETQYF
TGCAGCGTTGAAGATGTGGAAGGACTAGCGGGTTTCGAGACCCAGTACTTC
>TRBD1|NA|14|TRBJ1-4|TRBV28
CASSFRGVAEKLFF
TGTGCCAGCAGTTTCAGGGGGGTTGCTGAAAAACTGTTTTTT
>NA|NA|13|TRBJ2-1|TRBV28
CASSWQGYNEQFF
TGTGCCAGCAGTTGGCAGGGGTACAATGAGCAGTTCTTC
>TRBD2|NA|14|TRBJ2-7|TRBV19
CASSIDLAGSWQYF
TGTGCCAGTAGTATAGATCTAGCGGGATCGTGGCAGTACTTC
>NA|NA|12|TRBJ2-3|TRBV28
CASRGPPDTQYF
TGTGCCAGCAGGGGGCCACCAGATACGCAGTATTTT
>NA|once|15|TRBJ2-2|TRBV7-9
CASSLSSGITGELFF
TGTGCCAGCAGCTTATCGTCGGGGATCACCGGGGAGCTGTTTTTT
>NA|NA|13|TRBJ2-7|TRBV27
CASSPGPTYEQYF
TGTGCCAGCAGCCCAGGGCCGACCTACGAGCAGTACTTC
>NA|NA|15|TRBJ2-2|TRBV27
CASSTGAYIAGELFF
TGTGCCAGCAGCACGGGGGCGTATATCGCCGGGGAGCTGTTTTTT
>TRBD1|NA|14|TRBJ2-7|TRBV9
CASSADRGFYEQYF
TGTGCCAGCAGCGCGGACAGGGGGTTTTACGAGCAGTACTTC
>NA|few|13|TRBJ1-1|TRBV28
CASSLTLNTEAFF
TGTGCCAGCAGCCTTACACTGAACACTGAAGCTTTCTTT
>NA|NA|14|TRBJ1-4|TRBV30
CAWSPDSINEKLFF
TGTGCCTGGAGTCCGGACAGTATCAATGAAAAACTGTTTTTT
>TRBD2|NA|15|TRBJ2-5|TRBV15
CATSRDWSGTETQYF
TGTGCCACCAGCAGAGATTGGAGCGGGACGGAGACCCAGTACTTC
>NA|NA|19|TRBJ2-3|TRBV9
CASSLRRGTPDGRTDTQYF
TGTGCCAGCAGCCTCAGACGTGGGACCCCCGATGGCCGCACAGATACGCAGTATTTT
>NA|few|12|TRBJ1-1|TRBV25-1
CASSRGNTEAFF
TGTGCCAGCAGTCGCGGGAACACTGAAGCTTTCTTT
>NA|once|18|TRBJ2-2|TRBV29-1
CSVVFGLGAGRDTGELFF
TGCAGCGTTGTGTTCGGCTTGGGGGCGGGAAGGGACACCGGGGAGCTGTTTTTT
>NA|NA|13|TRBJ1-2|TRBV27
CASKSVSLQGYTF
TGTGCCAGCAAGTCCGTGAGTCTCCAGGGCTACACCTTC
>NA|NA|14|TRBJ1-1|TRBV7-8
CASSLSGGNTEAFF
TGTGCCAGCAGCTTATCGGGCGGGAACACTGAAGCTTTCTTT
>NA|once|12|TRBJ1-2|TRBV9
CASSPPPYGYTF
TGTGCCAGCAGCCCCCCACCCTATGGCTACACCTTC
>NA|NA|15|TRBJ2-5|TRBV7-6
CASSPPGRSVETQYF
TGTGCCAGCAGCCCGCCGGGGCGGTCAGTAGAGACCCAGTACTTC
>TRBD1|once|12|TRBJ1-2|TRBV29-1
CSARGTGGGYTF
TGCAGCGCGCGGGGGACAGGGGGTGGCTACACCTTC
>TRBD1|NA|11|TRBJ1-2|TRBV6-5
CASSEGGGYTF
TGTGCCAGCAGCGAAGGGGGCGGCTACACCTTC
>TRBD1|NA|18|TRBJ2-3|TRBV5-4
CASRRGTGYLTSTDTQYF
TGTGCCAGCAGGAGGGGGACAGGGTATTTGACTAGCACAGATACGCAGTATTTT
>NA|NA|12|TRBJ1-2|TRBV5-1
CASSWDSIDYTF
TGCGCCAGCAGCTGGGATTCTATCGACTACACCTTC
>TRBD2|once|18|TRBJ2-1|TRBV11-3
CASSLEAGGVINDNEQFF
TGTGCCAGCAGCTTAGAGGCGGGAGGAGTCATCAACGACAATGAGCAGTTCTTC
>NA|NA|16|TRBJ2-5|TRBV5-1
CASSYLGEGTEETQYF
TGCGCCAGCAGCTACCTCGGGGAGGGGACAGAAGAGACCCAGTACTTC
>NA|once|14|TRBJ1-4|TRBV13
CASSTPTETEKLFF
TGTGCCAGCAGCACCCCCACCGAGACTGAAAAACTGTTTTTT
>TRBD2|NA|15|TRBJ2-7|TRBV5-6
CASTPSTSAPYEQYF
TGTGCCAGCACCCCCTCTACTAGCGCTCCCTACGAGCAGTACTTC
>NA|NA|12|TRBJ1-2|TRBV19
CASSMVAGGYTF
TGTGCCAGTAGTATGGTGGCCGGCGGCTACACCTTC
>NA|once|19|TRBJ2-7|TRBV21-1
CASSDEKGRWSTSSYEQYF
TGTGCCAGCAGCGATGAAAAAGGTAGGTGGTCTACCAGCTCCTACGAGCAGTACTTC
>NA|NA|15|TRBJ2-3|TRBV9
CASSVAGKGTDTQYF
TGTGCCAGCAGCGTAGCGGGAAAAGGCACAGATACGCAGTATTTT
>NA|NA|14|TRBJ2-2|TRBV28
CASSFSGNTGELFF
TGTGCCAGCAGTTTTAGCGGGAACACCGGGGAGCTGTTTTTT
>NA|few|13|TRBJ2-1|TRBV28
CASNLQVYNEQFF
TGTGCCAGCAACTTACAGGTCTACAATGAGCAGTTCTTC
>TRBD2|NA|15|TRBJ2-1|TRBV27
CASTFREGSYNEQFF
TGTGCCAGCACTTTTAGGGAGGGTTCCTACAATGAGCAGTTCTTC
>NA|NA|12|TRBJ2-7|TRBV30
CAWSGTDYEQYF
TGTGCCTGGAGTGGGACAGACTACGAGCAGTACTTC
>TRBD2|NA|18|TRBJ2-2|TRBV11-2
CASSLVSGILSNTGELFF
TGTGCCAGCAGCTTAGTCAGCGGGATCCTATCGAACACCGGGGAGCTGTTTTTT
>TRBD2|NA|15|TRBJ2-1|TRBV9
CASNADSGSGNEQFF
TGTGCCAGCAACGCGGATAGCGGGAGTGGCAATGAGCAGTTCTTC
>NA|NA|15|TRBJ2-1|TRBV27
CASSLTRGFGNEQFF
TGTGCCAGCAGTTTGACTCGGGGTTTCGGCAATGAGCAGTTCTTC
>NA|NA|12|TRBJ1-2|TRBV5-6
CASSLGTSGYTF
TGTGCCAGCAGCTTAGGGACATCGGGCTACACCTTC
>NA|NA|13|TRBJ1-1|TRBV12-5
CASGLGTGTEAFF
TGTGCTAGTGGTTTGGGCACGGGGACTGAAGCTTTCTTT
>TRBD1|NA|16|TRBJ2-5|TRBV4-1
CASRIRTGESQETQYF
TGCGCCAGCAGGATCAGGACAGGAGAGAGCCAAGAGACCCAGTACTTC
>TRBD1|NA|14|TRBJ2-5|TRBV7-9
CASSPGQEQETQYF
TGTGCCAGCAGTCCCGGACAGGAACAAGAGACCCAGTACTTC
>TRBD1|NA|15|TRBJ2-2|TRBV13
CASSTTGVNTGELFF
TGTGCCAGCAGCACGACAGGGGTCAACACCGGGGAGCTGTTTTTT
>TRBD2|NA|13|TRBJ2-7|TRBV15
CATRTSFSYEQYF
TGTGCCACCAGGACTAGCTTCTCCTACGAGCAGTACTTC
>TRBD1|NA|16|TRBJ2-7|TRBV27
CASRGDRTLPFYEQYF
TGTGCCAGCAGGGGGGACAGGACCCTTCCCTTTTACGAGCAGTACTTC
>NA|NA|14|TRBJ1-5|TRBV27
CASSLGRTDQPQHF
TGTGCCAGCAGTTTGGGAAGGACCGATCAGCCCCAGCATTTT
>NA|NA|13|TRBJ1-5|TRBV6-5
CASSYGGNQPQHF
TGTGCCAGCAGTTACGGAGGGAATCAGCCCCAGCATTTT
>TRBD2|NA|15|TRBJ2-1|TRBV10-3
CAISSVWGGENEQFF
TGTGCCATCAGTTCCGTATGGGGAGGGGAGAATGAGCAGTTCTTC
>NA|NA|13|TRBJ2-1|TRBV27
CASSFGSFSEQFF
TGTGCCAGCAGTTTTGGCTCCTTCAGTGAGCAGTTCTTC
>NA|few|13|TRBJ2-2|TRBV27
CASSLWVKGELFF
TGTGCCAGCAGTTTATGGGTTAAGGGGGAGCTGTTTTTT
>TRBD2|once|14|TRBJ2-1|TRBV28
CASSEGLAGREQFF
TGTGCCAGCAGCGAGGGACTAGCGGGACGAGAGCAGTTCTTC
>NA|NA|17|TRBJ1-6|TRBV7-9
CASSLAQDSPYNSPLHF
TGTGCCAGCAGCTTAGCCCAGGACAGCCCTTATAATTCACCCCTCCACTTT
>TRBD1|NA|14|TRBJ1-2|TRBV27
CASSLQGGNYGYTF
TGTGCCAGCAGTTTACAGGGGGGGAACTATGGCTACACCTTC
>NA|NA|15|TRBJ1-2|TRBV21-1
CASSKLADINYGYTF
TGTGCCAGCAGCAAACTGGCAGATATAAACTATGGCTACACCTTC
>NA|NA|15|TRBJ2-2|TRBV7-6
CASSLRGSNTGELFF
TGTGCCAGCAGCTTAAGGGGGTCGAACACCGGGGAGCTGTTTTTT